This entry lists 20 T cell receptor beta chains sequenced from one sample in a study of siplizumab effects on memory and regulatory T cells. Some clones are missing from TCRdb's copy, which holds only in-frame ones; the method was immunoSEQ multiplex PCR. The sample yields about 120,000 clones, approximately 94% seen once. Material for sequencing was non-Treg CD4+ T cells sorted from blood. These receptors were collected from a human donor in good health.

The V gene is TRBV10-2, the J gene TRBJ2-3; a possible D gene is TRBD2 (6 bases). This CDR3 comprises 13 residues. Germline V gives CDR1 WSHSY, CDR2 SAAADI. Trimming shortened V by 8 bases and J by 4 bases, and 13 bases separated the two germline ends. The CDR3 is CASGGDVSDTQYF. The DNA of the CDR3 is TGCGCCAGCGGCGGGGACGTATCAGATACGCAGTATTTT.

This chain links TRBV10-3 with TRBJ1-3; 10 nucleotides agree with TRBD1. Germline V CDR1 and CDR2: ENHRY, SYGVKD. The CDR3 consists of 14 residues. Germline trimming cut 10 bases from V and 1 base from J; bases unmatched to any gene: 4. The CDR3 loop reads CATDRGQSGNTIYF. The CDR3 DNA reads TGTGCCACCGACAGGGGGCAGTCTGGAAACACCATATATTTT.

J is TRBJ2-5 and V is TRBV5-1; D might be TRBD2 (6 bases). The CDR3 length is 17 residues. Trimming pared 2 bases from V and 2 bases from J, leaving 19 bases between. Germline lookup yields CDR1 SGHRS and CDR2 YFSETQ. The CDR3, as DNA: TGCGCCAGCAGCTTATACATGGGCGGGGCGGAACAAGAGACCCAGTACTTC. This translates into CASSLYMGGAEQETQYF.

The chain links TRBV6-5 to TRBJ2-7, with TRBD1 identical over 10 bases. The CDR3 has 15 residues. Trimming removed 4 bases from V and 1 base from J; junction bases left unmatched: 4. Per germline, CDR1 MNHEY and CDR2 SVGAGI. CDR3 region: CASSFRDRGSYEQYF. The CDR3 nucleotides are TGTGCCAGCAGTTTCCGGGACAGGGGTTCCTACGAGCAGTACTTC.

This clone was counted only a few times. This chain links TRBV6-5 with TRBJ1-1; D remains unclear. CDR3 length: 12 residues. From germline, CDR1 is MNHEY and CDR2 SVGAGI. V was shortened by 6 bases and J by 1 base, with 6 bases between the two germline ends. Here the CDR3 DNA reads TGTGCCAGCAGGCGACCGAACACTGAAGCTTTCTTT. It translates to CASRRPNTEAFF.

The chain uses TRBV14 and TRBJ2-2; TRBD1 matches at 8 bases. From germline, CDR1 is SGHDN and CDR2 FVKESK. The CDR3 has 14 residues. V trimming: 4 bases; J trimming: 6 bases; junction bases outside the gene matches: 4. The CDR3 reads CASSRFRGPGELFF. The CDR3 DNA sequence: TGTGCCAGCAGCCGTTTCAGGGGGCCCGGGGAGCTGTTTTTT.

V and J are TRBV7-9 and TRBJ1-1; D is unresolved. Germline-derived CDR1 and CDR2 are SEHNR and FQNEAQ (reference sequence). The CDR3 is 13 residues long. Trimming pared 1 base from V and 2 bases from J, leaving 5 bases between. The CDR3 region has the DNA TGTGCCAGCAGCTTAGGCCAAAACACTGAAGCTTTCTTT. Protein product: CASSLGQNTEAFF.

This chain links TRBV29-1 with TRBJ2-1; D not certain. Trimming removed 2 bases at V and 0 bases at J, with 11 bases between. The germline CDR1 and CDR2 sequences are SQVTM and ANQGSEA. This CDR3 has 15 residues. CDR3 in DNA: TGCAGCGTTGAACCCGGTCCTAGCTCCTACAATGAGCAGTTCTTC. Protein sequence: CSVEPGPSSYNEQFF.

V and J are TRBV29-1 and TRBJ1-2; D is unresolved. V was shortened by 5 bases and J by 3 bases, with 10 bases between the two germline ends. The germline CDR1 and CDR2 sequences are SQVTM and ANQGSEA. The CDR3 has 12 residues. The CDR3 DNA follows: TGCAGCGTTTCGAGGACCGACTATGGCTACACCTTC. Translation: CSVSRTDYGYTF.

CDR3: CASSSMRRGWADTQYF. As DNA, the CDR3 is TGTGCCAGCAGCTCAATGCGGCGGGGTTGGGCAGATACGCAGTATTTT. The chain carries TRBV5-6 and TRBJ2-3; possible D gene TRBD2, 6 bases. V was shortened by 3 bases and J by 4 bases, with 18 bases between the two germline ends. Germline-derived CDR1 and CDR2 are SGHDT and YYEEEE. The CDR3 runs 16 residues. The variable domain in full, completed from reference TRBV5-6 and TRBJ2-3, reads DAGVTQSPTHLIKTRGQQVTLRCSPKSGHDTVSWYQQALGQGPQFIFQYYEEEERQRGNFPDRFSGHQFPNYSSELNVNALLLGDSALYLCASSSMRRGWADTQYFGPGTRLTVL.

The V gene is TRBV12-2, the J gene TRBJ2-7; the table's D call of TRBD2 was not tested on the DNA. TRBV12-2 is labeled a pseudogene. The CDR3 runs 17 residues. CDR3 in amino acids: CASRWCPGLGMRGTRGF. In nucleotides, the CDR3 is TGTGCAAGTCGCTGGTGCCCGGGACTAGGAATGAGGGGTACGAGGGGCTTC.

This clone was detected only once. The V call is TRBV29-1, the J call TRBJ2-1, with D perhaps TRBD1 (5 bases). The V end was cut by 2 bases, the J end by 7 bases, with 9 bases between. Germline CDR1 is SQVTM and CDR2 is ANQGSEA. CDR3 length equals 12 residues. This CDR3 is CSVERGKNEQFF. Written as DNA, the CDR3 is TGCAGCGTTGAAAGGGGAAAGAATGAGCAGTTCTTC.

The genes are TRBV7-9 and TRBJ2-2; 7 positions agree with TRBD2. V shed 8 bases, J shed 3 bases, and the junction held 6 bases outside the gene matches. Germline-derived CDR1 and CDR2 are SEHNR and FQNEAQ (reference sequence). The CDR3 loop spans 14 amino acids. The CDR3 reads CASLRGEHTGELFF. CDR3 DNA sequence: TGTGCCAGCCTCCGGGGGGAACACACCGGGGAGCTGTTTTTT.

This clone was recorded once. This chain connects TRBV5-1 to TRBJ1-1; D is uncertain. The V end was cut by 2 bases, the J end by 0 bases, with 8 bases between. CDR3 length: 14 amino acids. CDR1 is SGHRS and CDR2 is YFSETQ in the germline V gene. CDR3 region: CASSFGQLNTEAFF. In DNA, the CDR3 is TGCGCCAGCAGCTTTGGGCAGTTGAACACTGAAGCTTTCTTT.

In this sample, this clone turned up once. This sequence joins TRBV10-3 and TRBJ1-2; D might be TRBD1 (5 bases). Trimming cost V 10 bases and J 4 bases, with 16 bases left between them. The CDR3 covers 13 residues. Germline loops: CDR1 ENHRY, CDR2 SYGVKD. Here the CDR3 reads CATDHRDGYGYTF. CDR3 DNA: TGTGCCACCGATCACCGGGACGGCTATGGCTACACCTTC.

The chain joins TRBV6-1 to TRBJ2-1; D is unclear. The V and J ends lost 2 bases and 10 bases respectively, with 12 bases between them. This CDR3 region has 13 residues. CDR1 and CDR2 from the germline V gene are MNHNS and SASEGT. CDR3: CASSERTVFEQFF. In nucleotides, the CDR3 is TGTGCCAGCAGTGAAAGGACGGTGTTCGAGCAGTTCTTC.

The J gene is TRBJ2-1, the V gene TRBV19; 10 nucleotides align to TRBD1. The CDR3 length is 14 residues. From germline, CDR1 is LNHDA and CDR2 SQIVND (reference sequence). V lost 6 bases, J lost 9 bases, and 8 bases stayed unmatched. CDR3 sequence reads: CASRDRGQGGEQFF. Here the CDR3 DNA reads TGTGCCAGTAGAGACAGGGGGCAAGGGGGTGAGCAGTTCTTC.

The chain's CDR3 is CASSVIAGTEAFF. CDR3 bases: TGTGCCAGCAGCGTGATTGCCGGCACTGAAGCTTTCTTT. The V call is TRBV9, the J call TRBJ1-1; D not certain. The CDR3 runs 13 residues. V was cut by 2 bases and J by 4 bases, with 9 bases left in between. Germline loops: CDR1 SGDLS, CDR2 YYNGEE.

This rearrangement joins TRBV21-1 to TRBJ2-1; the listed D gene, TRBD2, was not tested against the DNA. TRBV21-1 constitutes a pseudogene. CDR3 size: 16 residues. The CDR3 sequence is CASSTSGIVSYNEQFF. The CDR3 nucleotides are TGTGCCAGCAGCACTAGCGGGATTGTATCCTACAATGAGCAGTTCTTC.

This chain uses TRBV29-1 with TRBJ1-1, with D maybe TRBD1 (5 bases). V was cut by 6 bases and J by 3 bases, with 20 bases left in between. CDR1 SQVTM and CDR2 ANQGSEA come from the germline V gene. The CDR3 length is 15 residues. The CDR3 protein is CSVPNPPGMYTEAFF. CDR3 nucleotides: TGCAGCGTACCAAATCCGCCAGGGATGTACACTGAAGCTTTCTTT.